This passage covers 5 T cell receptor beta chains from one sample sequenced in a study of T cell repertoires in cytomegalovirus infection. TCRdb called the reads again in MiXCR, with one record for every CDR3 protein. This sample carries 750,000 to 950,000 distinct CDR3 sequences, roughly 28% of them seen once, and the ten largest clones take around 13%. Their recognized antigens are unknown. The source was cultured CD8+ T cells from PBMCs, collected from culture after CMV antigen stimulation. These receptors came from a human donor in good health (CMV status not recorded). Some clones in this sample may be carry-over from other donors' samples.

The gene calls are TRBV5-4 and TRBJ2-1; TRBD1 is a possible D gene (6 bases). V shed 3 bases and J shed 7 bases, with 11 bases lying between them. CDR1 SGHNT and CDR2 YYREEE come from the germline V gene (reference sequence). The CDR3 sequence is 13 residues long. The CDR3 coding sequence is TGTGCCAGCAGCTCCTATACAGGGAATGAGCAGTTCTTC. Amino acids: CASSSYTGNEQFF.

This clonotype was counted at least ten times. The J gene is TRBJ1-4, the V gene TRBV7-6, with 8 positions matching TRBD1. Germline values: CDR1 SGHVS, CDR2 FNYEAQ. CDR3 size: 16 residues. V lost 1 base and J lost 8; bases outside the gene matches: 9. CDR3 in DNA: TGTGCCAGCAGCTTAGTTGCCCAGGGGGCTTCCGAAAAACTGTTTTTT. This encodes CASSLVAQGASEKLFF.

V gene TRBV7-8 combines with J gene TRBJ2-7, with a possible D match to TRBD1 (6 bases). Trimming pared 5 bases from V and 1 base from J, leaving 12 bases between. The CDR3 runs 14 residues. Germline lookup yields CDR1 SGHVS and CDR2 FQNEAQ. CDR3 sequence: CASSLRDTSYEQYV. CDR3 coding DNA: TGTGCCAGCAGCCTCCGGGACACTTCCTACGAGCAGTACGTC.

In regard to this clonotype: The junction does not match germline at one end; this may be a read error. The rearrangement uses TRBV12-3 or TRBV12-4 and TRBJ1-2; 12 positions agree with TRBD1. The CDR3 sequence is 15 residues long. Here the CDR3 reads CASSGTGGPGTTASF. The DNA of the CDR3 is TGTGCCAGCAGTGGGACAGGGGGCCCGGGAACGACTGCTTCGTTC.

J is TRBJ1-2 and V is TRBV20-1; 7 bases line up with TRBD1. In germline, CDR1 is DFQATT, CDR2 SNEGSKA (reference sequence). The CDR3 totals 14 residues. After removal of 0 bases from V and 5 bases from J, the junction contained 6 bases not matched to a gene. The CDR3 DNA is TGCAGTGCTAGAGATCTGGCAGGGGGGTATGGCTACACCTTC. Translating it yields CSARDLAGGYGYTF.